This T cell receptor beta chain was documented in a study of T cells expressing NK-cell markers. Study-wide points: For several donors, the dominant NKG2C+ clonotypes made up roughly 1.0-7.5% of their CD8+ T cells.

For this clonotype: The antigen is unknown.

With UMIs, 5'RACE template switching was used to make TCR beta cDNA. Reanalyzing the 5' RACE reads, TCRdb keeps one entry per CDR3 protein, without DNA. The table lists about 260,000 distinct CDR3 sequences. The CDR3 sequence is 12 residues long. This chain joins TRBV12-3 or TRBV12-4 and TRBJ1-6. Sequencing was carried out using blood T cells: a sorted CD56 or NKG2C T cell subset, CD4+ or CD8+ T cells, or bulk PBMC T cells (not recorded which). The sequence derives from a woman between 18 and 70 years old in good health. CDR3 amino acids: CASSFGDSPLHF.